This T cell receptor (beta chain) is drawn from a study of blood T cell repertoires in COVID-19. With 5 bases clipped from V and 7 bases from J, the junction kept 10 bases outside the gene matches. This CDR3 spans 13 amino acids. Germline V gene lookup returns CDR1 GTSNPN and CDR2 SVGIG (reference sequence). Assay used: immunoSEQ multiplex PCR; TCRdb lists only in-frame clones, some missing. The table lists some 250,000 clones, nearly 90% of them singletons, with 0.8% in the top ten. The chain couples TRBV30 to TRBJ1-2; TRBD1 aligns across 7 bases. This clonotype originated in a woman aged 30 to 39 with acute or convalescent COVID-19. Sequencing was performed on peripheral blood. The CDR3 here is CAWRQGSLGGYTF. CDR3 nucleotides: TGTGCCTGGCGACAGGGATCGTTGGGTGGCTACACCTTC.